Presented here are 20 T cell receptor beta chains from one specimen sequenced in a study of blood T cell repertoires in COVID-19 (dated by TCRdb to about 2020). The method was the immunoSEQ multiplex PCR assay. TCRdb holds this immuneACCESS table with in-frame rearrangements only. Some clones are missing; in checked studies, unresolved V genes explain under half, and the rest has no known cause. In this sample the table shows hundreds of thousands of clones, roughly 87% of which occur a single time. Of the sample, approximately 0.9% is held by the ten largest clones. The sequenced sample consisted of peripheral blood. The receptors shown here come from a man aged 18 to 29 with COVID-19, enrolled during active disease.

This chain links TRBV29-1 with TRBJ2-1; the match to TRBD2 covers 11 bases. This CDR3 contains 15 residues. The germline CDR1 and CDR2 sequences are SQVTM and ANQGSEA. The V and J ends lost 5 bases and 1 base, in that order; junction bases with no gene match: 4. The CDR3 spells CSVKGTSGSYNEQFF. CDR3 sequence (DNA): TGCAGCGTTAAGGGGACTAGCGGTTCCTACAATGAGCAGTTCTTC.

The J gene is TRBJ2-5, the V gene TRBV29-1; TRBD1 is a possible D gene (6 bases). The CDR3 extends over 13 amino acids. V shed 4 bases and J shed 5 bases, with 14 bases lying between them. Germline-derived CDR1 and CDR2 are SQVTM and ANQGSEA. The CDR3 sequence is CSVADRSHETQYF. The CDR3 DNA is TGCAGCGTTGCTGACAGGTCCCATGAGACCCAGTACTTC.

V usage is TRBV6-8 and J usage is TRBJ2-2; 9 nucleotides align to TRBD2. Germline-derived CDR1 and CDR2 are MNHGY and SAAAGT. The CDR3 runs 18 residues. V gave up 10 bases and J gave up 3 bases; unmatched junction bases: 18. The CDR3 DNA follows: TGTGCCACCTACCCGCACCCCGGGGGACTAGCCTACACCGGGGAGCTGTTTTTT. Translation gives CATYPHPGGLAYTGELFF.

The chain is built from TRBV11-3 and TRBJ2-1, with TRBD1 matching over 8 bases. Germline V lookup: CDR1 SGHNT, CDR2 YENEEA. The ends lost 4 bases at V and 0 bases at J; junction bases unmatched: 5. The CDR3 is made up of 16 amino acids. CDR3 sequence reads: CASSSRQGTSYNEQFF. Written as DNA, the CDR3 is TGTGCCAGCAGCTCCCGACAGGGGACCTCCTACAATGAGCAGTTCTTC. The full variable domain, with the rest looked up from reference TRBV11-3 and TRBJ2-1, is EAGVVQSPRYKIIEKKQPVAFWCNPISGHNTLYWYLQNLGQGPELLIRYENEEAVDDSQLPKDRFSAERLKGVDSTLKIQPAELGDSAVYLCASSSRQGTSYNEQFFGPGTRLTVL.

The chain joins TRBV2 to TRBJ1-4; D is unclear. The CDR3 has 13 residues. With 2 bases removed from V and 8 bases from J, the gap between germline ends came to 9 bases. Germline V lookup: CDR1 SNHLY, CDR2 FYNNEI. The CDR3 nucleotides are TGTGCCAGCAGTGAACATACATCCGAAAAACTGTTTTTT. This sequence encodes CASSEHTSEKLFF.

The chain employs TRBV2 and TRBJ1-6, with 9 bases matching TRBD1. CDR3 length: 15 residues. Germline values: CDR1 SNHLY, CDR2 FYNNEI. J was trimmed by 6 bases and V by 6 bases; bases with no gene match: 6. The CDR3 reads CASRLTGGTNSPLHF. The CDR3 DNA reads as TGTGCCAGCAGATTGACAGGGGGGACTAATTCACCCCTCCACTTT.

The chain links TRBV28 to TRBJ2-5; D is ambiguous. Germline CDR1 and CDR2: MDHEN and SYDVKM. Trimming cost V 2 bases and J 2 bases, with 9 bases left between them. The CDR3 totals 14 residues. CDR3 residues: CASSLPRKQETQYF. The CDR3 DNA reads as TGTGCCAGCAGTTTACCTAGGAAACAAGAGACCCAGTACTTC.

The rearrangement joins TRBV6-5 to TRBJ2-1; D may be TRBD2 (6 bases). The CDR3 runs 14 residues. Germline V gene data show CDR1 as MNHEY and CDR2 as SVGAGI. The V end lost 11 bases, the J end lost 4 bases, and 18 bases lay between the germline ends. The CDR3 region has the DNA TGTGCCGTAAAGTTGGAGGGCTCGTACAATGAGCAGTTCTTC. Its protein product is CAVKLEGSYNEQFF.

The chain carries TRBV4-1 and TRBJ1-6, with 8 nucleotides matching TRBD1. The length of the CDR3 is 15 residues. V was clipped by 0 bases and J by 13 bases; unmatched bases: 8. Germline CDR1 MGHRA, CDR2 YSYEKL. CDR3 loop: CASSQDRDRSTPLHF. The CDR3, as DNA: TGCGCCAGCAGCCAAGATAGGGACAGGTCTACCCCCCTCCACTTT.

The chain joins TRBV4-2 to TRBJ2-1, with 7 positions matching TRBD2. Germline CDR1 reads LGHNA; CDR2 reads YNFKEQ. This CDR3 has 16 residues. J gave up 6 bases and V 1 base, and 9 bases lay outside the gene matches. Here the CDR3 DNA reads TGTGCCAGCAGCCAAGGGTCTAGCGGAATGTTCAATGAGCAGTTCTTC. This gives the protein CASSQGSSGMFNEQFF.

The gene calls are TRBV19 and TRBJ2-7; 11 nucleotides agree with TRBD1. This CDR3 region has 13 residues. Per the germline V gene, CDR1 is LNHDA and CDR2 is SQIVND (reference sequence). The ends lost 7 bases at V and 4 bases at J; junction bases unmatched: 3. CDR3 in DNA: TGTGCCAGTATGGACAGGGGGCGGTACGAGCAGTACTTC. Protein product: CASMDRGRYEQYF.

The chain carries TRBV6-2 or TRBV6-3 and TRBJ1-5, with D possibly being TRBD1 (6 bases). The CDR3 spans 14 residues. V lost 4 bases, J lost 5 bases, and 12 bases lay in between. The germline gives CDR1 MNHEY, CDR2 SVGEGT. CDR3 loop: CASSSWQGHQPQHF. The CDR3 DNA reads as TGTGCCAGCAGTTCGTGGCAGGGGCATCAGCCCCAGCATTTT.

This chain joins TRBV24-1 and TRBJ2-2; D is unclear. CDR1 and CDR2 (germline): KGHDR, SFDVKD. Trimming left V 3 bases short and J 5 bases short, with 9 bases between. The CDR3 is 14 residues long. This CDR3 reads CATSDPRRTGELFF. The CDR3 bases are TGTGCCACCAGTGATCCACGGCGGACCGGGGAGCTGTTTTTT.

V usage is TRBV18 and J usage is TRBJ1-1; tentative D call: TRBD1 (5 bases). Germline V gives CDR1 KGHSH, CDR2 LQKENI. The CDR3 is made up of 14 amino acids. The V end lost 4 bases, the J end lost 1 base, and 10 bases lay between the germline ends. CDR3 residues: CASSRADRNTEAFF. DNA for the CDR3: TGTGCCAGCTCACGGGCCGACAGGAACACTGAAGCTTTCTTT.

This chain joins TRBV6-5 and TRBJ1-6; 7 bases are shared with TRBD1. Per germline, CDR1 MNHEY and CDR2 SVGAGI. The CDR3 spans 13 residues. Unmatched junction bases numbered 7, after V lost 8 bases and J lost 9 bases. The CDR3 here is CASVQGVGSPLHF. The DNA of the CDR3 is TGTGCCAGCGTGCAGGGGGTGGGTTCACCCCTCCACTTT.

CDR3 sequence reads: CASSTTHNQPQHF. The CDR3 region has the DNA TGTGCCAGTAGTACTACGCATAATCAGCCCCAGCATTTT. V gene TRBV19 combines with J gene TRBJ1-5; D is undetermined. CDR1 is LNHDA, CDR2 SQIVND, per germline (reference sequence). V was shortened by 4 bases and J by 4 bases, with 8 bases between the two germline ends. The CDR3 length is 13 residues. The full variable domain, completed using reference TRBV19 and TRBJ1-5, is DGGITQSPKYLFRKEGQNVTLSCEQNLNHDAMYWYRQDPGQGLRLIYYSQIVNDFQKGDIAEGYSVSREKKESFPLTVTSAQKNPTAFYLCASSTTHNQPQHFGDGTRLSIL.

The chain joins TRBV21-1 to TRBJ2-5; the tabulated D call, TRBD2, remains unverified against the DNA. TRBV21-1 counts as a pseudogene. The CDR3 has 17 residues. DNA of the CDR3: TGTGCCAGCAGCAAAGGGGAGTTGTACAGGGAGGGAGAGACCCAGTACTTC. This codes for CASSKGELYREGETQYF.

The rearrangement uses TRBV25-1 and TRBJ2-7; weak D call: TRBD2 (5 bases). The CDR3 runs to 15 residues. The germline gives CDR1 MGHDK, CDR2 SYGVNS. Between the trimmed V and J ends, which lost 2 bases and 7 bases, there was a span of 18 bases. CDR3 sequence: CASSESGGPPGEQYF. CDR3 sequence (DNA): TGTGCCAGCAGTGAAAGTGGCGGGCCCCCCGGAGAGCAGTACTTC.

The J gene is TRBJ2-7, the V gene TRBV4-1; TRBD2 is a possible D gene (7 bases). Trimming stripped 0 bases from V and 2 bases from J, with 11 bases between. Per the germline V gene, CDR1 is MGHRA and CDR2 is YSYEKL. This CDR3 is built from 15 residues. This CDR3 is CASSQEGGPAYEQYF. The CDR3 region has the DNA TGCGCCAGCAGCCAAGAGGGGGGGCCCGCCTACGAGCAGTACTTC.

The chain combines TRBV19 with TRBJ2-3; possible D gene TRBD2, 5 bases. In germline, CDR1 is LNHDA, CDR2 SQIVND (reference sequence). V was shortened by 4 bases and J by 5 bases, with 19 bases between the two germline ends. The length of the CDR3 is 16 residues. The CDR3 loop reads CASSTRPGLVRDTQYF. Here the CDR3 DNA reads TGTGCCAGTAGTACCCGCCCGGGGTTGGTGAGAGATACGCAGTATTTT.